The rows below give T cell receptor beta chains drawn from one sample of a study of tumor-infiltrating lymphocytes in localized non-small cell lung cancer. Using immunoSEQ multiplex PCR, the repertoire was profiled, and TCRdb retains in-frame clones only, with some absent. The table records some 30,000 clones, 70% to 90% of them present only once. The sample consisted of lung tumor tissue. These receptors came from a human donor with non-small cell lung cancer. The CDR3 runs from the conserved cysteine through the conserved F or W. A D gene is named only where the DNA matches it firmly. Size is stated for part of the rows, as once, few or many counts, or as a class when the clone is expanded.

>TRBV27|TRBJ2-3|-|-
CASSPQGRSTDTQYF
TGTGCCAGCAGTCCCCAGGGGCGCAGCACAGATACGCAGTATTTT
>TRBV6-1|TRBJ1-2|-|TRBD1
CASTDRAANYGYTF
TGTGCCAGCACTGACAGGGCGGCTAACTATGGCTACACCTTC
>TRBV27|TRBJ1-5|-|-
CASSRDRNQPQHF
TGTGCCAGCAGTCGGGACCGCAATCAGCCCCAGCATTTT
>TRBV6-6|TRBJ1-3|-|TRBD1
CASSATGHRSGNTIYF
TGTGCCAGCAGTGCGACAGGGCACCGGTCTGGAAACACCATATATTTT
>TRBV28|TRBJ2-7|once|-
CASSSPSEAPEQYF
TGTGCCAGCAGTTCCCCGTCCGAAGCTCCCGAGCAGTACTTC
>TRBV19|TRBJ1-1|-|-
CASTLGGGNTEAFF
TGTGCCAGTACCCTAGGAGGGGGGAACACTGAAGCTTTCTTT
>TRBV2|TRBJ1-3|few|-
CASSEAGPPGSGNTIYF
TGTGCCAGCAGTGAAGCCGGCCCTCCAGGCTCTGGAAACACCATATATTTT
>TRBV6-4|TRBJ1-2|-|-
CASSGVPQPGPPYGYTF
TGTGCCAGCAGCGGGGTTCCTCAACCGGGACCCCCCTATGGCTACACCTTC
>TRBV30|TRBJ1-3|-|-
CAWSVGGNGNTIYF
TGTGCCTGGAGTGTGGGGGGAAACGGAAACACCATATATTTT
>TRBV7-7|TRBJ2-5|-|TRBD2
CASRPGLAGGQETQYF
TGTGCTAGCAGACCTGGACTAGCGGGGGGCCAAGAGACCCAGTACTTC
>TRBV5-1|TRBJ2-1|-|TRBD2
CASSFLAGAIYNEQFF
TGCGCCAGCAGCTTTCTAGCGGGGGCTATTTACAATGAGCAGTTCTTC
>TRBV7-2|TRBJ2-5|-|TRBD1
CASSSDRVETQYF
TGTGCCAGCAGCTCGGACAGGGTCGAGACCCAGTACTTC
>TRBV7-9|TRBJ2-5|-|-
CASSPNSQETQYF
TGTGCCAGCAGCCCAAACAGTCAAGAGACCCAGTACTTC
>TRBV9|TRBJ1-2|-|TRBD1
CASSVAGGSYGYTF
TGTGCCAGCAGCGTAGCAGGGGGCAGCTATGGCTACACCTTC
>TRBV10-3|TRBJ1-2|-|TRBD1
CAIQQGEGYGYTF
TGTGCCATACAACAGGGGGAGGGCTATGGCTACACCTTC
>TRBV19|TRBJ2-1|few|TRBD1
CASSTRTGWAASTYNEQFF
TGTGCCAGTAGTACACGGACAGGGTGGGCCGCTAGCACCTACAATGAGCAGTTCTTC
>TRBV7-2|TRBJ1-1|-|-
CASSLGFGVGEAFF
TGTGCCAGCAGCTTAGGTTTTGGGGTCGGGGAAGCTTTCTTT
>TRBV6-5|TRBJ1-3|-|-
CASSSRTAGNTIYF
TGTGCCAGCAGCTCCAGGACAGCTGGAAACACCATATATTTT
>TRBV25-1|TRBJ1-6|-|TRBD1
CARPTSGQRGKKNSPLHF
TGTGCCAGGCCGACGTCGGGACAGCGAGGGAAAAAAAATTCACCCCTCCACTTT
>TRBV7-9|TRBJ1-5|few|-
CASSSTFQPQHF
TGTGCCAGCAGCTCCACATTCCAGCCCCAGCATTTT
>TRBV10-3|TRBJ1-4|-|TRBD1
CATGTAFNEKLFF
TGTGCCACCGGGACAGCCTTTAATGAAAAACTGTTTTTT
>TRBV7-3|TRBJ1-1|-|-
CASSLQPVNTEAFF
TGTGCCAGCAGCTTACAGCCCGTTAACACTGAAGCTTTCTTT
>TRBV5-1|TRBJ2-2|-|-
CASSPFTGELFF
TGCGCCAGCAGCCCCTTCACCGGGGAGCTGTTTTTT
>TRBV10-3|TRBJ1-1|-|TRBD1
CAITDRGRGEAFF
TGTGCCATCACCGACAGGGGTAGAGGTGAAGCTTTCTTT
>TRBV19|TRBJ1-2|-|-
CASSILRDGGYTF
TGTGCCAGTAGTATATTAAGGGATGGTGGCTACACCTTC
>TRBV28|TRBJ1-2|-|-
CASSLSGYGYTF
TGTGCCAGCAGTTTGAGCGGCTATGGCTACACCTTC
>TRBV9|TRBJ1-3|medium-sized|-
CASSVAFSGNTIYF
TGTGCCAGCAGCGTAGCGTTCTCTGGAAACACCATATATTTT
>TRBV5-1|TRBJ2-5|-|-
CASSLVQGPETQYF
TGCGCCAGCAGCTTGGTGCAGGGACCAGAGACCCAGTACTTC
>TRBV2|TRBJ2-3|-|-
CASSVDSRKDTQYF
TGTGCCAGCAGCGTGGACAGCAGAAAAGATACGCAGTATTTT
>TRBV11-2|TRBJ1-1|-|-
CASSPFDTEAFF
TGTGCCAGCAGCCCTTTCGACACTGAAGCTTTCTTT
>TRBV25-1|TRBJ2-7|-|TRBD1
CASSEEQGAYEQYF
TGTGCCAGCAGTGAAGAACAGGGGGCCTACGAGCAGTACTTC
>TRBV5-4|TRBJ1-4|-|TRBD1
CASSSDRANGKLFF
TGTGCCAGCAGCTCCGACAGGGCTAACGGAAAACTGTTTTTT
>TRBV4-2|TRBJ2-2|-|-
CASSQAARTGELFF
TGTGCCAGCAGCCAAGCTGCCCGGACCGGGGAGCTGTTTTTT
>TRBV5-6|TRBJ1-6|once|-
CASSLDGYRNSPLHF
TGTGCCAGCAGCTTGGACGGGTACCGTAATTCACCCCTCCACTTT
>TRBV5-6|TRBJ2-2|-|TRBD2
CASSLDPGGNTGELFF
TGTGCCAGCAGCTTGGATCCGGGGGGGAACACCGGGGAGCTGTTTTTT
>TRBV30|TRBJ1-1|-|-
CAWSRKMNTEAFF
TGTGCCTGGAGTAGGAAGATGAACACTGAAGCTTTCTTT
>TRBV2|TRBJ2-5|-|-
CASSVDRYQETQYF
TGTGCCAGCAGTGTAGACAGGTACCAAGAGACCCAGTACTTC
>TRBV5-4|TRBJ2-5|-|TRBD2
CASSLRRGRQETQYF
TGTGCCAGCAGCTTGCGGCGGGGGAGACAAGAGACCCAGTACTTC
>TRBV30|TRBJ1-5|-|-
CAWSSGEPQHF
TGTGCCTGGAGTTCTGGCGAGCCCCAGCATTTT
>TRBV4-2|TRBJ1-1|-|TRBD1
CASSPEGQGLLNTEAFF
TGTGCCAGCAGCCCCGAGGGACAGGGGCTACTGAACACTGAAGCTTTCTTT